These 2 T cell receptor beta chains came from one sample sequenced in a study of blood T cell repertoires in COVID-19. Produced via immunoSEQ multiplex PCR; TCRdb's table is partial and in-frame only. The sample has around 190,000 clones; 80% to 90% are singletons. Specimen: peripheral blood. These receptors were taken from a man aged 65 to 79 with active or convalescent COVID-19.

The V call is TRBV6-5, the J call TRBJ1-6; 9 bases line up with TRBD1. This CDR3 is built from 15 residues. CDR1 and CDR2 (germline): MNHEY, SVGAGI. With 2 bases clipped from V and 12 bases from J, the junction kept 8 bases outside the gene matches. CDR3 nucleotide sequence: TGTGCCAGCAGTTACAGTCCCGGGACAGGGAAACCCCTCCACTTT. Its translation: CASSYSPGTGKPLHF.

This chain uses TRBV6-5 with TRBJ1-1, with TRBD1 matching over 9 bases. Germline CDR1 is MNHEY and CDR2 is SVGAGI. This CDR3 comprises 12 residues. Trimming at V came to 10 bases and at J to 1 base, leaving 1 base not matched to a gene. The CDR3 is CANRGQNTEAFF. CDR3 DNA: TGTGCCAACAGGGGGCAGAACACTGAAGCTTTCTTT.